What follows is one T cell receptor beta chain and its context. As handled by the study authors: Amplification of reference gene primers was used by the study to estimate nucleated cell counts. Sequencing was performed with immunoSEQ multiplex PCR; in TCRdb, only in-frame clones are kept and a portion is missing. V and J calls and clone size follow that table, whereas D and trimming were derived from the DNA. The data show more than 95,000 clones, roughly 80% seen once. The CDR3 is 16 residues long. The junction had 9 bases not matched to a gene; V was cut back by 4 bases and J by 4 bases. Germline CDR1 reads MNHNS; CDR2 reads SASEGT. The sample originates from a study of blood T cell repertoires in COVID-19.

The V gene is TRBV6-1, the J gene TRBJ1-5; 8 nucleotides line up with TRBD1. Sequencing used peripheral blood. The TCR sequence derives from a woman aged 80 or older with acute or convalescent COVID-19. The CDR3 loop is CASSAGQALVNQPQHF. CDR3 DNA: TGTGCCAGCAGTGCGGGACAGGCCTTAGTGAATCAGCCCCAGCATTTT.